The 16 T cell receptor beta chains below all came from one sample that was sequenced in a study of cytomegalovirus exposure and HLA in healthy donors. PCR involved 60 Vbeta and 13 Jbeta primers. The repertoire was sequenced with immunoSEQ multiplex PCR; TCRdb's copy has only in-frame clones and lacks some. This repertoire shows 100,000 to 150,000 clones, over 70% found once; its top ten account for 4%. Specimen: PBMCs. These receptors were taken from a man between 18 and 29 years old in good health and CMV-seropositive.

V gene TRBV27 combines with J gene TRBJ1-1; TRBD1 might be the D (6 bases). CDR1 is MNHEY and CDR2 is SMNVEV in the germline V gene (reference sequence). The CDR3 totals 14 residues. The germline V and J ends were trimmed by 3 bases and 3 bases, with 11 bases remaining between them. This CDR3 is CASSFFPGDTEAFF. CDR3 nucleotides: TGTGCCAGCAGTTTTTTCCCAGGGGACACTGAAGCTTTCTTT.

The chain couples TRBV7-8 to TRBJ2-5; 7 nucleotides align to TRBD2. The CDR3 totals 17 residues. J lost 1 base, V lost 3 bases, and 11 bases had no gene match. Germline values: CDR1 SGHVS, CDR2 FQNEAQ. The CDR3, as DNA: TGTGCCAGCAGCTTTCCTGTTTGGGGAGGGTCCCAAGAGACCCAGTACTTC. This translates into CASSFPVWGGSQETQYF.

The chain joins TRBV10-2 to TRBJ2-1; the match to TRBD1 covers 7 bases. Germline CDR1 is WSHSY and CDR2 is SAAADI. The CDR3 is 14 residues long. The V and J ends lost 8 bases and 2 bases, in that order; junction bases with no gene match: 6. In DNA form, the CDR3 reads TGCGCCAGCCGAGCCGGGACAGCCTACAATGAGCAGTTCTTC. Translated: CASRAGTAYNEQFF.

This clone was observed a handful of times. The J gene is TRBJ1-1, the V gene TRBV30; a possible D gene is TRBD1 (6 bases). There are 16 residues in the CDR3. With 4 bases removed from V and 1 base from J, the gap between germline ends came to 19 bases. Looked up from germline, CDR1 is GTSNPN and CDR2 is SVGIG (reference sequence). In nucleotides, the CDR3 is TGTGCCTGGATGCGGGGGGCGGTTACGAAGAACACTGAAGCTTTCTTT. Encoded protein: CAWMRGAVTKNTEAFF.

The rearrangement uses TRBV6-6 and TRBJ1-3; no firm D call. Deletions cut 1 base from V and 2 bases from J, with 9 bases between. CDR3 size: 15 residues. From germline, CDR1 is MNHNY and CDR2 SVGAGI (reference sequence). Written as DNA, the CDR3 is TGTGCCAGCAGTTACTGGCCCGGGACTGGAAACACCATATATTTT. This encodes CASSYWPGTGNTIYF.

The V and J genes are TRBV4-2 and TRBJ2-1; 8 nucleotides match TRBD1. This CDR3 is 16 amino acids long. V lost 1 base, J lost 8 bases, and 10 bases stayed unmatched. Looked up from germline, CDR1 is LGHNA and CDR2 is YNFKEQ. CDR3 nucleotide sequence: TGTGCCAGCAGCCAAGGGGCCGGACAGGGTAGGGATGAGCAGTTCTTC. It translates to CASSQGAGQGRDEQFF.

The V gene is TRBV5-4, the J gene TRBJ2-1; 11 nucleotides agree with TRBD2. Trimming at V came to 4 bases and at J to 8 bases, leaving 11 bases not matched to a gene. The CDR3 length is 16 residues. Germline V gene sequence: CDR1 SGHNT, CDR2 YYREEE (reference sequence). The CDR3 protein is CASSPIAGGSLYEQFF. CDR3 nucleotide sequence: TGTGCCAGCAGCCCTATAGCGGGGGGGTCCTTGTATGAGCAGTTCTTC. The full variable domain, its missing parts supplied by reference TRBV5-4 and TRBJ2-1, is ETGVTQSPTHLIKTRGQQVTLRCSSQSGHNTVSWYQQALGQGPQFIFQYYREEENGRGNFPPRFSGLQFPNYSSELNVNALELDDSALYLCASSPIAGGSLYEQFFGPGTRLTVL.

The CDR3 sequence is CSVERTGYNEQFF. DNA for the CDR3: TGCAGCGTTGAGAGGACAGGTTACAATGAGCAGTTCTTC. The chain has TRBV29-1 and TRBJ2-1, with 7 positions matching TRBD1. The CDR3 contains 13 residues. V lost 3 bases and J lost 4; bases outside the gene matches: 3. CDR1 and CDR2 from the germline V gene are SQVTM and ANQGSEA.

The sample holds one count of this clone. Other nucleotide sequences from this sample produce the same CDR3. The chain's CDR3 is CASSVASYGGEIPYGYTF. In DNA form, the CDR3 reads TGTGCCAGCAGCGTAGCCAGCTATGGAGGGGAGATCCCCTATGGCTACACCTTC. The chain carries TRBV9 and TRBJ1-2, with D maybe TRBD1 (5 bases). Trimming left V 0 bases short and J 4 bases short, with 22 bases between. The CDR3 spans 18 residues. Germline values: CDR1 SGDLS, CDR2 YYNGEE.

This rearrangement joins TRBV27 to TRBJ1-1, with D possibly being TRBD1 (5 bases). There are 14 residues in the CDR3. Trimming left V 2 bases short and J 4 bases short, with 11 bases between. CDR1 is MNHEY and CDR2 is SMNVEV in the germline V gene (reference sequence). The CDR3 DNA sequence: TGTGCCAGCAGTTTACTTTTGGGGGGCACTGAAGCTTTCTTT. It yields the protein CASSLLLGGTEAFF.

The chain links TRBV9 to TRBJ2-2; D unresolved. The CDR3 sequence is 15 residues long. The V end lost 0 bases, the J end lost 3 bases, and 9 bases lay between the germline ends. Germline V gene sequence: CDR1 SGDLS, CDR2 YYNGEE. The CDR3 reads CASSVVVSDTGELFF. The CDR3 nucleotides read TGTGCCAGCAGCGTAGTAGTCAGCGACACCGGGGAGCTGTTTTTT.

This clone occurred a few times. In nucleotides, the CDR3 is TGTGCCACCAGCCGGCGGGACAGAGACAATGAGCAGTTCTTC. It specifies CATSRRDRDNEQFF. The rearrangement joins TRBV15 to TRBJ2-1; possible D gene TRBD1, 7 bases. The germline CDR1 and CDR2 sequences are LNHNV and YYDKDF (reference sequence). V lost 5 bases to trimming and J lost 5 bases, with 13 bases between them. This CDR3 comprises 14 residues. Looking up the rest from reference TRBV15 and TRBJ2-1 gives the full variable domain: DAMVIQNPRYQVTQFGKPVTLSCSQTLNHNVMYWYQQKSSQAPKLLFHYYDKDFNNEADTPDNFQSRRPNTSFCFLDIRSPGLGDTAMYLCATSRRDRDNEQFFGPGTRLTVL.

The V and J genes are TRBV5-1 and TRBJ2-2; 9 nucleotides line up with TRBD1. Looked up from germline, CDR1 is SGHRS and CDR2 is YFSETQ. J lost 2 bases, V lost 3 bases, and 5 bases had no gene match. The CDR3 has 16 amino acids. CDR3 loop: CASSSGTGLNTGELFF. The CDR3 DNA sequence: TGCGCCAGCAGCTCCGGGACAGGGCTTAACACCGGGGAGCTGTTTTTT.

This sequence joins TRBV5-6 and TRBJ1-1; 10 bases map to TRBD1. There are 16 residues in the CDR3. The V segment lost 4 bases and the J segment 0 bases; nucleotides outside the gene matches: 6. CDR1 is SGHDT and CDR2 is YYEEEE in the germline V gene. The DNA for the CDR3 is TGTGCCAGCAGCGGACAGGGGGGCTTCATGAACACTGAAGCTTTCTTT. Translation gives CASSGQGGFMNTEAFF.

The genes are TRBV19 and TRBJ2-5, with 14 bases matching TRBD2. The germline V gene has CDR1 LNHDA and CDR2 SQIVND (reference sequence). The CDR3 consists of 15 residues. With V trimmed by 3 bases and J by 6 bases, 3 bases remained unmatched. CDR3 residues: CASSIGTSGSKTQYF. The DNA of the CDR3 is TGTGCCAGTAGTATTGGGACTAGCGGGAGTAAGACCCAGTACTTC.

As to this clone: This specimen includes other DNA sequences encoding the same CDR3. As DNA, the CDR3 is TGTGCCAGCAGCGTAGGAACAGGCCAAGAGACCCAGTACTTC. Protein sequence: CASSVGTGQETQYF. The rearrangement links TRBV9 to TRBJ2-5; perhaps TRBD1 as D (5 bases). V was trimmed by 0 bases and J by 1 base, leaving 7 bases between them. This CDR3 region has 14 residues. The V gene's germline CDR1 is SGDLS and CDR2 YYNGEE.